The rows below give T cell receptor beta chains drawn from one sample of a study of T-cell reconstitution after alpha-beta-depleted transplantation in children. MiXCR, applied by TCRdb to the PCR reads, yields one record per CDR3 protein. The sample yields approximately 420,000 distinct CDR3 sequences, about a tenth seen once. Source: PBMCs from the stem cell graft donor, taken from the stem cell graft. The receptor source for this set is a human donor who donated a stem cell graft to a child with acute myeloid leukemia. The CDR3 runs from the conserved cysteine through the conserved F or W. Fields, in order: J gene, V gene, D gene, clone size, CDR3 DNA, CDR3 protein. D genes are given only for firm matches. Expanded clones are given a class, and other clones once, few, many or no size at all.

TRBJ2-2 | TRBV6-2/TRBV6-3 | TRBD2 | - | TGTGCCAGCAGTCCCGGGACTAGTCTCCCCGGGGAGCTGTTTTTT | CASSPGTSLPGELFF
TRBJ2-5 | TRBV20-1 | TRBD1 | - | TGCAGTGCTAGACGGTCGGGACAGGGGACCGAGACCCAGTACTTC | CSARRSGQGTETQYF
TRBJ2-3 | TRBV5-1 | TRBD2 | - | TGCGCCAGCAGCTTAACCGGGACTAACCTGGTAGATACGCAGTATTTT | CASSLTGTNLVDTQYF
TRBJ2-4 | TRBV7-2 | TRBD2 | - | TGTGCCAGCAGCTTCCTAGCGGAGTTAAACATTCAGTACTTC | CASSFLAELNIQYF
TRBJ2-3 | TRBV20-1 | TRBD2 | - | TGCAGTGCTGAGACAATCCGGGACATGGCATCTGACGGCGGGGGGACGCCCGCAGATACGCAGTATTTT | CSAETIRDMASDGGGTPADTQYF
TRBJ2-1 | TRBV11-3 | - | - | TGTGCCAGCAGCGTAAAAGGAGAGGAGCAGTTCTTC | CASSVKGEEQFF
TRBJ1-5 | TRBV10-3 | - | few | TGTGCCATCAGTGGCGACGGCGGCAATCAGCCCCAGCATTTT | CAISGDGGNQPQHF
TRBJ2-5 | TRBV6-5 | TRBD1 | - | TGTGCCAGCAGAGTTTCCTTACAGGGGTCCTTCCAAGAGACCCAGTACTTC | CASRVSLQGSFQETQYF
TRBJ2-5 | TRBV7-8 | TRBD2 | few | TGTGCCAGCAGCTTAATAAGGCTAGCGGGACAAGAGACCCAGTACTTC | CASSLIRLAGQETQYF
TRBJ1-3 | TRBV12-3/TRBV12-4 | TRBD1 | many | TGTGCCAGCAGTCCCAGACAGGGGCGCTCTGGAAACACCATATATTTT | CASSPRQGRSGNTIYF
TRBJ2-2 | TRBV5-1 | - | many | TGCGCCAGCAGCTTACGGGACGACACCGGGGAGCTGTTTTTT | CASSLRDDTGELFF
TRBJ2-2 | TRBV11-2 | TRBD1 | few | TGTGCCAGCAGCTCGGGACAGGGTTCCGGGGAGCTGTTTTTT | CASSSGQGSGELFF
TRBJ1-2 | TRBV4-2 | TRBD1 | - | TGTGCCAGCAGCCAAGGGGACAGCGCTAACTATGGCTACACCTTC | CASSQGDSANYGYTF
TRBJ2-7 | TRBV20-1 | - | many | TGCAGTGCTAGAGCCCGGCCGGATTACGAGCAGTACTTC | CSARARPDYEQYF
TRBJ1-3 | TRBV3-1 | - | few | TGTGCCAGCAGCCCTCCACAGGGACAAACCATATATTTT | CASSPPQGQTIYF
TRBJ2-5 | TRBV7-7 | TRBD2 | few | TGTGCTAGCAGCGGGCTAGCGGGGGCCCAAGAGACCCAGTACTTC | CASSGLAGAQETQYF
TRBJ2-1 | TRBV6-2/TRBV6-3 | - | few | TGTGCCAGCGTCACTAGCACCTACAATGAGCAGTTCTTC | CASVTSTYNEQFF
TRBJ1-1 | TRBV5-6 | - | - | TGTGCCAGCAGCTTGAGAGGGGGAAGAGCTTTCTTT | CASSLRGGRAFF
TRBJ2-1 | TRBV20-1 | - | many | TGCAGTGCTAATCCCATACAGCAGAACTCCTACAATGAGCAGTTCTTC | CSANPIQQNSYNEQFF
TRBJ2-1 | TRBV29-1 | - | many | TGCAGCGTTGTAGGGGGGAGCTCCTACAATGAGCAGTTCTTC | CSVVGGSSYNEQFF
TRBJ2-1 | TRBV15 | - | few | TGTGCCACCAGCAGAGATCTGGGGAATGAGCAGTTCTTC | CATSRDLGNEQFF
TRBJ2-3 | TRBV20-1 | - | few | TGCAGTGCTAGCAACCCGCGCAGAAGCACAGATACGCAGTATTTT | CSASNPRRSTDTQYF
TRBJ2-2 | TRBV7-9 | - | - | TGTGCCAGCAGCTTCCCAGGATACACCGGGGAGCTGTTTTTC | CASSFPGYTGELFF
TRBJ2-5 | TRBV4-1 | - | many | TGCGCCAGCAGCCCCCGGGGGACCCAAGAGACCCAGTACTTC | CASSPRGTQETQYF
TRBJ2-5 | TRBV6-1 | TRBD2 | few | TGTGCCAGCAGCCTAGCGGATTGGATGGGAGAGACCCAGTACTTC | CASSLADWMGETQYF
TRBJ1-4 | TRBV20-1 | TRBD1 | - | TGCAGTGCTAGAGAGAACAGGGGGGGAGAAAAACTGTTTTTT | CSARENRGGEKLFF
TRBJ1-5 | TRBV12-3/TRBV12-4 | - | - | TGTGCCAGCACCGGGTCCATGGGGGGCAATCAGCCCCAGCATTTT | CASTGSMGGNQPQHF
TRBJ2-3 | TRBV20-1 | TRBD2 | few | TGCAGTGCTAGCCCGGGACTAGCGGGAGGGGCCGATACGCAGTATTTT | CSASPGLAGGADTQYF
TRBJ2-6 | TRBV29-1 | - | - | TGCAGCGTTCAGGGGATCTCTGGGGCCAACGTCCTGACTTTC | CSVQGISGANVLTF
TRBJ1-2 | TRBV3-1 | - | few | TGTGCCAGCAGCCCGGAGACAGGATATGGCTACACCTTC | CASSPETGYGYTF
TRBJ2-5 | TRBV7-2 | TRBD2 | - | TGTGCCAGCAGCTTGATCGGCGGGAGGCTGGAGACCCAGTACTTC | CASSLIGGRLETQYF
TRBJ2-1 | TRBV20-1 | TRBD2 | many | TGCAGTGCTGTTAAGTTGGGGGGGGGCTACAATGAGCAGTTCTTC | CSAVKLGGGYNEQFF
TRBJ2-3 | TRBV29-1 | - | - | TGCAGCGTTGATGCGGGAACCACAGATACGCAGTATTTT | CSVDAGTTDTQYF
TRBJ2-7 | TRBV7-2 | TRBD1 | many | TGTGCCAGCAGCCGGACAGGGTCCTACGAGCAGTACTTC | CASSRTGSYEQYF
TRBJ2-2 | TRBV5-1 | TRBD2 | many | TGCGCCAGCAGCCCGGGGGGGCCGGGAACCGGGGAGCTGTTTTTT | CASSPGGPGTGELFF
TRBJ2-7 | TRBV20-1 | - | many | TGCAGTGCTCCTCAAACGGGCCACGAGCAGTACTTC | CSAPQTGHEQYF
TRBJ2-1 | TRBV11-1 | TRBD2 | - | TGTGCCAGCAGCTTGGGACTAGCGCTCCTCCTGGGCAATGAGCAGTTCTTC | CASSLGLALLLGNEQFF